This TCR beta chain derives from a study of cytomegalovirus exposure and HLA in healthy donors. Whole-study context: Unique TCRs from HLA-typed donors, around 93 million of them, were held in an early data release. Falling in the Caucasian-associated ancestry cluster were approximately 86% of 398 genotyped donors. General study points: The authors later linked a missense DCLRE1C variant to TCR beta V- and J-gene trimming.

As regards this clone: Antigen unknown.

Use of 60 Vbeta and 13 Jbeta primers characterized the PCR. Libraries were prepared by immunoSEQ multiplex PCR; TCRdb keeps only in-frame clonotypes and omits some of them. The sample includes about 270,000 clones, 72% of them seen just once. Donors were nominally healthy when sampled, though unrecorded immune exposures were likely. V lost 5 bases to trimming and J lost 4 bases, with 9 bases between them. CDR1 is LGHNT, CDR2 FRNRAP, per germline. The CDR3 has 12 residues. This sequence joins TRBV12-5 and TRBJ2-7; tentative D call: TRBD2 (6 bases). The sequence derives from a female donor in good health and CMV-seronegative. The sequencing input was PBMCs. CDR3 loop: CASGLLAYEQYF. The DNA of the CDR3 is TGTGCTAGTGGTCTACTAGCTTACGAGCAGTACTTC.